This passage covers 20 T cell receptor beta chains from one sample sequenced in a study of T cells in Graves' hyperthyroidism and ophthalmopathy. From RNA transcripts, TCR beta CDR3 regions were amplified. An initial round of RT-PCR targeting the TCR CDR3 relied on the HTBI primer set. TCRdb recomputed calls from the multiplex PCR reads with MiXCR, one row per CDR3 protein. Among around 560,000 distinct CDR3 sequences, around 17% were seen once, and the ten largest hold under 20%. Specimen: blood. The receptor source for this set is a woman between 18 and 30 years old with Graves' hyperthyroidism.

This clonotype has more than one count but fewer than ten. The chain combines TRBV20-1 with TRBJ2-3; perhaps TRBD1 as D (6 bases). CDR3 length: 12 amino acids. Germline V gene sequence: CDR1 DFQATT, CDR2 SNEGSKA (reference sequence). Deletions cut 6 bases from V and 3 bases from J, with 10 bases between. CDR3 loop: CSAPGQTDTQYF. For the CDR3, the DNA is TGCAGTGCCCCGGGACAAACAGATACGCAGTATTTT.

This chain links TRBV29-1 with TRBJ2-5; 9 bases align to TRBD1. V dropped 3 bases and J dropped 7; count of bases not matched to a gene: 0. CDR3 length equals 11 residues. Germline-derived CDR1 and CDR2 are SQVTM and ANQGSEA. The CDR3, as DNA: TGCAGCGTTGAGACAGGGGGGACCCAGTACTTC. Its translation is CSVETGGTQYF.

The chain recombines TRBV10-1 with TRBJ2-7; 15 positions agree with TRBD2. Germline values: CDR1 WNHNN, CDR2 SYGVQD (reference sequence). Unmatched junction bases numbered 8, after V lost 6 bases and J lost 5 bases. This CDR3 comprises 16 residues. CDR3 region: CASSRTSGRAWDEQYV. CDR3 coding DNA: TGCGCCAGCAGCAGGACTAGCGGGAGGGCCTGGGACGAGCAGTACGTC.

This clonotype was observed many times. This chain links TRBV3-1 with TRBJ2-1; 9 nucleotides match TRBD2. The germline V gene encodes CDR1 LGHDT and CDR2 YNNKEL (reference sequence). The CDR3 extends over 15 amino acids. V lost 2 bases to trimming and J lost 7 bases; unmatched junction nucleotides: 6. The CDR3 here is CASSQLAGADNEQFF. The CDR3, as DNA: TGTGCCAGCAGCCAATTAGCGGGAGCAGATAATGAGCAGTTCTTC.

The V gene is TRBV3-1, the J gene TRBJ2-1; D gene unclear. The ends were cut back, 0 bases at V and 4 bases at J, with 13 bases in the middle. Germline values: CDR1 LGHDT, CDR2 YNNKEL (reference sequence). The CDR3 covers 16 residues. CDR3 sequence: CASSQDPRSLYNEQFF. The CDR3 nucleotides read TGTGCCAGCAGCCAAGACCCTCGCTCCCTATACAATGAGCAGTTCTTC.

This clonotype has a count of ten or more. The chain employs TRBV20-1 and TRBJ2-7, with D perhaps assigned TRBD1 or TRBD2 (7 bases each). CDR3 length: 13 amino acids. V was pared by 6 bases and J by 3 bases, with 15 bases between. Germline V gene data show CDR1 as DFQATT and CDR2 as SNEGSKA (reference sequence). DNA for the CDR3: TGCAGTGCCAGGGGGAGGGCCGACTACGAGCAGTACTTC. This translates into CSARGRADYEQYF.

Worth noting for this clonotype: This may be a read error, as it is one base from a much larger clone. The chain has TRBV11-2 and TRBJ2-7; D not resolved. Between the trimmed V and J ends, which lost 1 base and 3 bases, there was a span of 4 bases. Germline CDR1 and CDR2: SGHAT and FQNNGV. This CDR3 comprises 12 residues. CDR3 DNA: TGTGCCAGCAGCTTAGTTGACTACGAGCAGTACTTC. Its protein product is CASSLVDYEQYF.

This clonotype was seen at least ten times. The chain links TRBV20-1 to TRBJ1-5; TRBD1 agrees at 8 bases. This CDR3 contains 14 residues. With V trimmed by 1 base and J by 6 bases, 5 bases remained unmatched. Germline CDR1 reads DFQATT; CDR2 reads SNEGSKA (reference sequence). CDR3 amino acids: CSARGQGASQPQHF. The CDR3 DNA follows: TGCAGTGCTAGAGGCCAGGGGGCAAGTCAGCCCCAGCATTTT.

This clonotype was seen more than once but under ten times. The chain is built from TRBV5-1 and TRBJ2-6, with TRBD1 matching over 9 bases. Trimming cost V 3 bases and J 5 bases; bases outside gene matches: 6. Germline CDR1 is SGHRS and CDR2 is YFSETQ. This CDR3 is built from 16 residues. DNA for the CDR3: TGCGCCAGCAGCTCCCTACAGGGGGCGAGGGCCAACGTCCTGACTTTC. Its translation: CASSSLQGARANVLTF.

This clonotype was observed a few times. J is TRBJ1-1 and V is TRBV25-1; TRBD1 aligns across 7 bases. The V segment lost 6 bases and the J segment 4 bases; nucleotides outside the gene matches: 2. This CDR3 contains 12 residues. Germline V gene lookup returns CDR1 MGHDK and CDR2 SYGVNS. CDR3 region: CASRGTATEAFF. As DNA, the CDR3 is TGTGCCAGCAGAGGGACAGCCACTGAAGCTTTCTTT.

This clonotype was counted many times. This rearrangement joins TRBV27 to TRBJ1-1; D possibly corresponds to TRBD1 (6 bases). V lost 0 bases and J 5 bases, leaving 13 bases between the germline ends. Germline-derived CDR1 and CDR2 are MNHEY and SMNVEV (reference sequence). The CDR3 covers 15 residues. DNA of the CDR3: TGTGCCAGCAGTTTATCGCGTCAGGGGAGGACTGAAGCTTTCTTT. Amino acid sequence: CASSLSRQGRTEAFF.

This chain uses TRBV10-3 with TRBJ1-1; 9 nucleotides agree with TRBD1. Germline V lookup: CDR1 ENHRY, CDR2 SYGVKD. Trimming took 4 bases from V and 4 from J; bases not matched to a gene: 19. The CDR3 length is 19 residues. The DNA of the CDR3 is TGTGCCATCAGTGCCATATCCGGGACAGGGTCGGCACCGGGCACTGAAGCTTTCTTT. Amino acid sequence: CAISAISGTGSAPGTEAFF.

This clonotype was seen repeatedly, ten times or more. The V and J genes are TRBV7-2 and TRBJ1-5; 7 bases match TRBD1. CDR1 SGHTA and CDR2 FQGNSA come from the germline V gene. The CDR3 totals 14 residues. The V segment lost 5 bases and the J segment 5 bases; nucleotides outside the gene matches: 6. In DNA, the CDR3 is TGTGCCAGCAGCGACAGGGTAGGCGATCAGCCCCAGCATTTT. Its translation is CASSDRVGDQPQHF. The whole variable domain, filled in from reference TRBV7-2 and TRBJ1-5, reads GAGVSQSPSNKVTEKGKDVELRCDPISGHTALYWYRQSLGQGLEFLIYFQGNSAPDKSGLPSDRFSAERTGGSVSTLTIQRTQQEDSAVYLCASSDRVGDQPQHFGDGTRLSIL.

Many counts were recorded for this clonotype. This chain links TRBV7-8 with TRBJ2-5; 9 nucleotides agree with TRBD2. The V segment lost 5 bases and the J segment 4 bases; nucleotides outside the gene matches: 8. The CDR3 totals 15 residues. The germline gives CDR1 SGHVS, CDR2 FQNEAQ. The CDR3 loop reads CASSPERGVRETQYF. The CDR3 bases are TGTGCCAGCAGCCCTGAGCGGGGGGTGAGAGAGACCCAGTACTTC.

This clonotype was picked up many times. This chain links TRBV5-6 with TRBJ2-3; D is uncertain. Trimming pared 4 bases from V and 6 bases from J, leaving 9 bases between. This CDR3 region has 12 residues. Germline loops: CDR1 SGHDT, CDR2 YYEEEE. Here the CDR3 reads CASSLTWDTQYF. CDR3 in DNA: TGTGCCAGCAGCCTGACGTGGGATACGCAGTATTTT.

The CDR3 is CASSPPTLTGNTIYF. DNA for the CDR3: TGTGCCAGCTCACCACCTACGCTGACAGGAAACACCATATATTTT. This chain links TRBV18 with TRBJ1-3; D ambiguous. Trimming removed 0 bases from V and 4 bases from J, with 10 bases in between. The CDR3 spans 15 residues. Germline-derived CDR1 and CDR2 are KGHSH and LQKENI.

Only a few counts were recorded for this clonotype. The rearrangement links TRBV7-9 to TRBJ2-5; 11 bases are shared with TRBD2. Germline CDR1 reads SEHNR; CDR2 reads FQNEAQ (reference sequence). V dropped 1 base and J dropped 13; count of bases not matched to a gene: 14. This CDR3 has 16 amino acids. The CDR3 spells CASSLERLAGPKVWYF. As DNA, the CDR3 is TGTGCCAGCAGCTTAGAGCGACTAGCGGGACCCAAAGTGTGGTACTTC.

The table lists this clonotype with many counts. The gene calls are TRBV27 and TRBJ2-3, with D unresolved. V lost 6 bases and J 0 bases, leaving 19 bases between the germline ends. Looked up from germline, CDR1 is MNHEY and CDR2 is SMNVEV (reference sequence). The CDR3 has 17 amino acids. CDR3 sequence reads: CASSTSVGGVSTDTQYF. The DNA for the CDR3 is TGTGCCAGCAGCACTTCGGTGGGTGGGGTAAGCACAGATACGCAGTATTTT.

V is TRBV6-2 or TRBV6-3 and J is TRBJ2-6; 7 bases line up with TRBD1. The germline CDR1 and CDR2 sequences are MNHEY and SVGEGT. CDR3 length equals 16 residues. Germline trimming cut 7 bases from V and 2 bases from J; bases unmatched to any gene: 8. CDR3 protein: CASNTEQGTGANVLTF. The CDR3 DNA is TGTGCCAGCAATACAGAACAGGGGACTGGGGCCAACGTCCTGACTTTC.

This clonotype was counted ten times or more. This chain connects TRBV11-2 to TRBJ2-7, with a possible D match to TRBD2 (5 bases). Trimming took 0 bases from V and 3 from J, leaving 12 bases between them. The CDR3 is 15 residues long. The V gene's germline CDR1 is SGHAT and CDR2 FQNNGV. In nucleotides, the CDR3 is TGTGCCAGCAGCTTAGAAGTCGGGGTACACTACGAGCAGTACTTC. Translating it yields CASSLEVGVHYEQYF.